The next 27 T cell receptor beta chains were all read from a single sample in a study of T cells in Graves' hyperthyroidism and ophthalmopathy. RNA transcripts gave rise to amplified TCR beta CDR3 regions. TCR CDR3 underwent first-round RT-PCR with the HTBI primer set. MiXCR, run by TCRdb on the multiplex PCR reads, gives a single entry per CDR3 protein. The table lists more than 450,000 distinct CDR3 sequences, 14% of them singletons. The sequenced sample was blood. These receptors all stem from a middle-aged woman with Graves' hyperthyroidism.

This clonotype was counted many times. V usage is TRBV30 and J usage is TRBJ1-5, with 8 bases lining up with TRBD1. The CDR3 is made up of 14 amino acids. V trimming: 0 bases; J trimming: 2 bases; junction bases outside the gene matches: 0. Per the germline V gene, CDR1 is GTSNPN and CDR2 is SVGIG (reference sequence). The CDR3 reads CAWSVQGGNQPQHF. The CDR3 DNA follows: TGTGCCTGGAGTGTACAGGGGGGCAATCAGCCCCAGCATTTT.

This clonotype was recorded at least ten times. CDR3 nucleotides: TGCAGCGTTCGTACAGCGGGTGAAAAACTGTTTTTT. This translates into CSVRTAGEKLFF. This sequence joins TRBV29-1 and TRBJ1-4; no reliable D call. Germline lookup yields CDR1 SQVTM and CDR2 ANQGSEA. The ends were cut back, 5 bases at V and 7 bases at J, with 11 bases in the middle. CDR3 length equals 12 residues.

This clonotype was recorded many times. CDR3: CASSPMGYHEQYF. CDR3 nucleotides: TGTGCCAGCAGCCCCATGGGTTACCACGAGCAGTACTTC. The chain uses TRBV5-6 and TRBJ2-7; D ambiguous. Germline V lookup: CDR1 SGHDT, CDR2 YYEEEE. The ends were cut back, 4 bases at V and 5 bases at J, with 13 bases in the middle. The CDR3 sequence is 13 residues long.

This clonotype was seen at least ten times. The chain carries TRBV7-3 and TRBJ1-1; D is undetermined. Germline CDR1 SGHTA, CDR2 FQGTGA. The V gene lost 6 bases and the J gene lost 0 bases, with 8 bases spanning the gap. The CDR3 runs to 13 residues. The CDR3 DNA reads as TGTGCCAGCAGAGAGAGCATGAACACTGAAGCTTTCTTT. This sequence encodes CASRESMNTEAFF.

The chain combines TRBV19 with TRBJ1-4, with D possibly TRBD1 on 5 matching bases. From germline, CDR1 is LNHDA and CDR2 SQIVND (reference sequence). The V end was cut by 9 bases, the J end by 6 bases, with 14 bases between. CDR3 length equals 13 residues. CDR3 in DNA: TGTGCCAGCTGGGGGAGGCATCATGAAAAACTGTTTTTT. Translating gives CASWGRHHEKLFF.

This clonotype was counted at least ten times. The V and J genes are TRBV6-6 and TRBJ2-5; D unresolved. Germline V gives CDR1 MNHNY, CDR2 SVGAGI (reference sequence). The CDR3 runs 15 residues. V lost 0 bases, J lost 1 base, and 9 bases lay in between. The CDR3 nucleotides read TGTGCCAGCAGTTACTCATCGCTTACCCAAGAGACCCAGTACTTC. Translated, it gives CASSYSSLTQETQYF.

The chain combines TRBV19 with TRBJ2-7; D remains unclear. Per the germline V gene, CDR1 is LNHDA and CDR2 is SQIVND (reference sequence). This CDR3 is 14 amino acids long. V lost 0 bases to trimming and J lost 0 bases, with 6 bases between them. CDR3 DNA: TGTGCCAGTAGTATAGATGACCACTCCTACGAGCAGTACTTC. It encodes CASSIDDHSYEQYF.

This clonotype was recorded a few times. The V gene is TRBV11-2, the J gene TRBJ2-6; tentatively, D is TRBD1 or TRBD2 (5 bases each). From germline, CDR1 is SGHAT and CDR2 FQNNGV. Trimming pared 9 bases from V and 2 bases from J, leaving 11 bases between. The CDR3 is made up of 14 amino acids. CDR3 amino acids: CASTPGPGANVLTF. The CDR3 nucleotides are TGTGCCAGTACCCCGGGGCCTGGGGCCAACGTCCTGACTTTC.

This clonotype was observed a few times. This could be a read error, since a much larger clone is one nucleotide away. V gene TRBV7-2 combines with J gene TRBJ2-1, with a weak D call TRBD2 (5 bases). The CDR3 is 16 amino acids. Germline-derived CDR1 and CDR2 are SGHTA and FQGNSA. CDR3 bases: TGTGCCAGCAGCCCAGAGGGCGGATCCTCCTACAATGAGCGGTTCTTC. It specifies CASSPEGGSSYNERFF.

The rearrangement joins TRBV3-1 to TRBJ2-7; D may be TRBD1 or TRBD2 (6 bases each). Germline CDR1 LGHDT, CDR2 YNNKEL (reference sequence). Between the trimmed V and J ends, which lost 4 bases and 5 bases, there was a span of 15 bases. The CDR3 covers 14 residues. The CDR3 nucleotides are TGTGCCAGCAGCCGGACTACCGGGACAAACGAGCAGTACTTC. Protein sequence: CASSRTTGTNEQYF.

This chain uses TRBV27 with TRBJ2-1; TRBD1 aligns across 8 bases. Germline V CDR1 and CDR2: MNHEY, SMNVEV (reference sequence). Trimming took 5 bases from V and 3 from J; bases not matched to a gene: 3. The CDR3 is 14 amino acids. The CDR3 DNA reads as TGTGCCAGCAGTCGACAGGGGAACTACAATGAGCAGTTCTTC. It translates to CASSRQGNYNEQFF.

V is TRBV27 and J is TRBJ2-2; D remains unclear. The length of the CDR3 is 15 residues. The germline V gene has CDR1 MNHEY and CDR2 SMNVEV (reference sequence). V lost 2 bases and J 7 bases, leaving 14 bases between the germline ends. CDR3 sequence reads: CASSLAPGSNGELFF. The CDR3 DNA is TGTGCCAGCAGTTTAGCCCCCGGGTCGAACGGGGAGCTGTTTTTT.

With respect to this clonotype: Being one base from a much bigger clone, this may be a read error. CDR3 residues: CATSRDAGMNTEASF. CDR3 in DNA: TGTGCCACCAGCAGAGATGCGGGAATGAACACTGAAGCTTCCTTT. The rearrangement uses TRBV15 and TRBJ1-1, with D uncertain. There are 15 residues in the CDR3. CDR1 is LNHNV and CDR2 is YYDKDF in the germline V gene (reference sequence).

The chain carries TRBV6-2 or TRBV6-3 and TRBJ2-3; 9 bases are shared with TRBD1. V shed 2 bases, J shed 0 bases, and the junction held 3 bases outside the gene matches. The CDR3 length is 16 residues. The germline CDR1 and CDR2 sequences are MNHEY and SVGEGT. The CDR3 sequence is CASSYPGTGSTDTQYF. CDR3 bases: TGTGCCAGCAGTTACCCCGGGACAGGGAGCACAGATACGCAGTATTTT.

At least ten counts were recorded for this clonotype. DNA for the CDR3: TGTGCCAGCAGTTATACAGGGGAAACGAGAGGCTACACCTTC. Protein sequence: CASSYTGETRGYTF. The chain is built from TRBV28 and TRBJ1-2; 7 nucleotides agree with TRBD1. V lost 4 bases to trimming and J lost 8 bases; unmatched junction nucleotides: 10. The CDR3 loop spans 14 amino acids. Germline V gene sequence: CDR1 MDHEN, CDR2 SYDVKM.

This clonotype was seen a few times. The V gene is TRBV28, the J gene TRBJ2-7; D possibly corresponds to TRBD2 (5 bases). The CDR3 is 14 amino acids. Trimming cost V 3 bases and J 6 bases, with 15 bases left between them. CDR1 is MDHEN and CDR2 is SYDVKM in the germline V gene. CDR3 DNA sequence: TGTGCCAGCAGTTTGAGGGCCCCCATGGGCGAGCAGTACTTC. Translated: CASSLRAPMGEQYF.

In its sample, this clonotype was seen many times. The rearrangement links TRBV20-1 to TRBJ2-3, with D hard to call. Germline V lookup: CDR1 DFQATT, CDR2 SNEGSKA (reference sequence). The CDR3 loop spans 12 amino acids. V lost 1 base and J lost 0, with 2 bases in between. The CDR3 sequence: CSARASTDTQYF. For the CDR3, the DNA is TGCAGTGCTAGAGCCAGCACAGATACGCAGTATTTT.

This clonotype was seen many times. The chain links TRBV30 to TRBJ1-2, with TRBD1 identical over 8 bases. The CDR3 is made up of 15 amino acids. Germline V gene lookup returns CDR1 GTSNPN and CDR2 SVGIG (reference sequence). V was pared by 0 bases and J by 7 bases, with 10 bases of the junction left unmatched. CDR3 sequence: CAWSVYRTGLGGYTF. CDR3 DNA sequence: TGTGCCTGGAGTGTTTATAGGACAGGGTTAGGTGGCTACACCTTC.

This clonotype was counted many times. This chain uses TRBV10-3 with TRBJ2-5, with TRBD2 matching over 11 bases. CDR1 and CDR2 (germline): ENHRY, SYGVKD. The CDR3 sequence is 16 residues long. Unmatched junction bases numbered 4, after V lost 2 bases and J lost 2 bases. CDR3 DNA sequence: TGTGCCATCAGTGAGCCAGGGACTAGCGGACAAGAGACCCAGTACTTC. This gives the protein CAISEPGTSGQETQYF.

The J gene is TRBJ1-5, the V gene TRBV15; TRBD1 matches at 7 bases. Trimming cost V 5 bases and J 0 bases; bases outside gene matches: 7. This CDR3 is built from 16 residues. CDR1 is LNHNV and CDR2 is YYDKDF in the germline V gene (reference sequence). CDR3 sequence reads: CATSDPGGYSNQPQHF. In nucleotides, the CDR3 is TGTGCCACCAGCGACCCAGGGGGATATAGCAATCAGCCCCAGCATTTT.

This clonotype turned up a few times. CDR3 nucleotides: TGTGCCACCAGTGACTCGGGACAGTATAGCAATCAGCCCCAGCATTTT. Protein sequence: CATSDSGQYSNQPQHF. The gene calls are TRBV24-1 and TRBJ1-5; TRBD1 aligns across 7 bases. The CDR3 loop spans 16 amino acids. In germline, CDR1 is KGHDR, CDR2 SFDVKD. With V trimmed by 4 bases and J by 0 bases, 5 bases remained unmatched.

A few counts support this clonotype. The V call is TRBV4-2, the J call TRBJ2-5, with D maybe TRBD2 (5 bases). With 0 bases removed from V and 9 bases from J, the gap between germline ends came to 14 bases. Germline lookup yields CDR1 LGHNA and CDR2 YNFKEQ. The CDR3 length is 14 residues. CDR3 sequence reads: CASSQDMASLSQYF. Written as DNA, the CDR3 is TGTGCCAGCAGCCAAGATATGGCTAGCTTATCCCAGTACTTC.

This chain connects TRBV30 to TRBJ2-7; 9 bases align to TRBD2. Germline-derived CDR1 and CDR2 are GTSNPN and SVGIG (reference sequence). V shed 2 bases and J 2 bases; nucleotides not matched to a gene: 4. This CDR3 comprises 14 residues. The CDR3 DNA is TGTGCCTGGAGTTTTAGCGGGGGAACCTACGAGCAGTACTTC. Translating gives CAWSFSGGTYEQYF.

The CDR3 sequence: CASRGTSERSSYEQYF. DNA for the CDR3: TGTGCCTCGAGAGGGACTAGCGAACGAAGCTCCTACGAGCAGTACTTC. V usage is TRBV19 and J usage is TRBJ2-7, with 10 bases that match TRBD2. After removal of 11 bases from V and 0 bases from J, the junction contained 13 bases not matched to a gene. The germline V gene has CDR1 LNHDA and CDR2 SQIVND (reference sequence). This CDR3 has 16 residues.

This clonotype occurred a few times. This sequence joins TRBV14 and TRBJ2-7; the D gene is possibly TRBD1 (7 bases). V was trimmed by 1 base and J by 3 bases, leaving 19 bases between them. This CDR3 contains 17 residues. The germline V gene encodes CDR1 SGHDN and CDR2 FVKESK. CDR3 bases: TGTGCCAGCAGCCAAGGACGAAGGAGCAGGGGGGTCTACGAGCAGTACTTC. This codes for CASSQGRRSRGVYEQYF.

DNA of the CDR3: TGTGCCAGCAGCTTGAGCATTACAAAAGAGACCCAGTACTTC. Translated: CASSLSITKETQYF. The chain is built from TRBV7-9 and TRBJ2-5, with D unclear. V lost 3 bases to trimming and J lost 3 bases, with 11 bases between them. Germline CDR1 and CDR2: SEHNR and FQNEAQ (reference sequence). The CDR3 extends over 14 amino acids. The full variable domain, rest sourced from reference TRBV7-9 and TRBJ2-5, is DTGVSQNPRHKITKRGQNVTFRCDPISEHNRLYWYRQTLGQGPEFLTYFQNEAQLEKSRLLSDRFSAERPKGSFSTLEIQRTEQGDSAMYLCASSLSITKETQYFGPGTRLLVL.

This chain uses TRBV5-1 with TRBJ1-4; D gene ambiguous. Germline CDR1 SGHRS, CDR2 YFSETQ. The ends were cut back, 0 bases at V and 3 bases at J, with 6 bases in the middle. This CDR3 has 14 amino acids. The CDR3 loop is CASSLGWSNEKLFF. CDR3 bases: TGCGCCAGCAGCTTGGGGTGGTCTAATGAAAAACTGTTTTTT.